These T cell receptor beta chains were read from a single sample in a study of shared clonotypes between healthy human individuals. Assay used: immunoSEQ multiplex PCR; TCRdb lists only in-frame clones, some missing. The top ten hold around 1.7% of the sample, which has millions of clones, about 92% seen once. The sequencing sample was made of naive CD8+ T cells from PBMCs. Receptor source: a man between 18 and 29 years old in good health. Some clones in this sample may be carry-over from other donors' samples. Both conserved end residues are part of each CDR3. The order of the fields is D gene, clone size, V gene, CDR3 length, J gene, CDR3 DNA, CDR3 protein. A D gene is named only where the DNA matches it firmly. Where a row states a size, it is once, few, many or the class of an expanded clone; other rows omit it.

-	-	TRBV5-6	12	TRBJ2-7	TGTGCCAGCAGCTCTGGACTCTACGAGCAGTACTTC	CASSSGLYEQYF
-	-	TRBV11-3	12	TRBJ2-1	TGTGCCAGCAGCTTAAGTGGCGGGGAGCAGTTCTTC	CASSLSGGEQFF
-	-	TRBV6-6	14	TRBJ2-3	TGTGCCAGCAGTTACGACGCTGGCCCAGATACGCAGTATTTT	CASSYDAGPDTQYF
-	-	TRBV7-6	16	TRBJ2-1	TGTGCCAGCGGCCCCCCTCGGTCCGGGAGTCTCAATGAGCAGTTCTTC	CASGPPRSGSLNEQFF
-	once	TRBV28	16	TRBJ2-7	TGTGCCAGCAGTTTATTCGGGGAGGCTAGCTCCTACGAGCAGTACTTC	CASSLFGEASSYEQYF
TRBD2	-	TRBV5-1	16	TRBJ2-1	TGCGCCAGCAGCTTTGTACGGGAGGGCCCTCGGAATGAGCAGTTCTTC	CASSFVREGPRNEQFF
-	few	TRBV9	13	TRBJ1-1	TGTGCCAGCAGCGTAGTGCCCAGCACTGAAGCTTTCTTT	CASSVVPSTEAFF
TRBD1	-	TRBV5-6	14	TRBJ1-2	TGTGCCAGCAGCTCCCGGACAGGGGACTATGGCTACACCTTC	CASSSRTGDYGYTF
-	few	TRBV9	14	TRBJ1-3	TGTGCCAGCAGCGACAGTCTTGGGGGAAACACCATATATTTT	CASSDSLGGNTIYF
-	few	TRBV9	15	TRBJ1-1	TGTGCCAGCAGCGAGAAACTTCAGGGGAGGACTGAAGCTTTCTTT	CASSEKLQGRTEAFF
TRBD2	-	TRBV29-1	14	TRBJ2-7	TGCAGCGCCCTCCTTACTAGCGCGACCTACGAGCAGTACTTC	CSALLTSATYEQYF
TRBD1	-	TRBV4-3	18	TRBJ2-2	TGCGCCAGCAGCCAAGGGACAGGGTTCTTTCAGGCCCCCGGGGAGCTGTTTTTT	CASSQGTGFFQAPGELFF
-	-	TRBV7-9	16	TRBJ2-7	TGTGCCAGCAGCTTAGGTCCGGCTCCACTCCCATACGAGCAGTACTTC	CASSLGPAPLPYEQYF
-	-	TRBV28	13	TRBJ2-2	TGTGCCAGCAGTTGGATCCTGGGAAGGGAGCTGTTTTTT	CASSWILGRELFF
TRBD2	-	TRBV7-9	16	TRBJ2-2	TGTGCCAGCAGCTACGACCCAAGGGAGGGTACCGGGGAGCTGTTTTTT	CASSYDPREGTGELFF
-	-	TRBV25-1	14	TRBJ2-2	TGTGCCAGCACCATAGCGGAGAACACCGGGGAGCTGTTTTTT	CASTIAENTGELFF
-	-	TRBV19	12	TRBJ2-1	TGTGCCAGTAGTACCCCGGGCAGTGAGCAGTTCTTC	CASSTPGSEQFF
-	-	TRBV2	13	TRBJ1-1	TGTGCCAGCAGTGAATCAGGGCTAAGTGAAGCTTTCTTT	CASSESGLSEAFF
-	-	TRBV28	17	TRBJ1-5	TGTGCCAGCACCAGGCGGGGGGGGCAGGGCCCCAATCAGCCCCAGCATTTT	CASTRRGGQGPNQPQHF
-	-	TRBV28	13	TRBJ2-1	TGTGCCAGCAGTTTGCAGGGGTGGAATGAGCAGTTCTTC	CASSLQGWNEQFF
TRBD2	once	TRBV7-8	18	TRBJ2-2	TGTGCCAGCAGCTTAGCCCTAGCGGGAGGGAAACACACCGGGGAGCTGTTTTTT	CASSLALAGGKHTGELFF
-	once	TRBV11-2	13	TRBJ1-1	TGTGCCAGCAGCTTAGGGGGAGTCACTGAAGCTTTCTTT	CASSLGGVTEAFF
-	-	TRBV6-1	13	TRBJ2-7	TGTGCCAGCAGCGAAGGGTCCTCCTACGAGCAGTACTTC	CASSEGSSYEQYF
-	-	TRBV7-9	16	TRBJ1-4	TGTGCCAGCAGCTTAACCCAGGGTATAGCTAATGAAAAACTGTTTTTT	CASSLTQGIANEKLFF
-	-	TRBV10-2	13	TRBJ2-1	TGCGCCAGCAGTGACATCCGGGGGGCTGAGCAGTTCTTC	CASSDIRGAEQFF
TRBD1	-	TRBV2	15	TRBJ2-1	TGTGCCAGCAGGGGAAGACAGGGTTCCTACAATGAGCAGTTCTTC	CASRGRQGSYNEQFF
TRBD1	-	TRBV19	15	TRBJ2-4	TGTGCCAGTAGTCCGCGGGACAGGGTAGGGAACATTCAGTACTTC	CASSPRDRVGNIQYF
TRBD2	-	TRBV6-1	15	TRBJ2-1	TGTGCCAGCAGTGAGGGACTAGCCCCCGACAATGAGCAGTTCTTC	CASSEGLAPDNEQFF
-	-	TRBV14	13	TRBJ2-7	TGTGCCAGCAGCCCTCGCCCTACCTACGAGCAGTACTTC	CASSPRPTYEQYF
-	-	TRBV28	16	TRBJ2-7	TGTGCCAGCAGTCGGGGAGGCGTTCCCCACAACTACGAGCAGTACTTC	CASSRGGVPHNYEQYF
-	-	TRBV5-8	15	TRBJ2-7	TGTGCCAGCAGAGGGTGGGCAGAAAGCTCCTACGAGCAGTACTTC	CASRGWAESSYEQYF
-	-	TRBV28	16	TRBJ2-1	TGTGCCAGCAGACTACGGGACACCTTTGGGTGGAATGAGCAGTTCTTC	CASRLRDTFGWNEQFF
-	-	TRBV7-9	16	TRBJ2-5	TGTGCCAGCAGCGCCGCGGAGGGCCCCTACCAAGAGACCCAGTACTTC	CASSAAEGPYQETQYF
-	-	TRBV4-1	14	TRBJ1-4	TGCGCCAGCAGCCTTACAGTGTCAGTCGAAAAACTGTTTTTT	CASSLTVSVEKLFF
-	-	TRBV4-1	15	TRBJ2-3	TGCGCCAGCAGCCAATTAGGGGGTTACACAGATACGCAGTATTTT	CASSQLGGYTDTQYF
-	-	TRBV9	16	TRBJ1-1	TGTGCCAGCAGCGTAGGAACCGTAGGCAGCCTCACTGAAGCTTTCTTT	CASSVGTVGSLTEAFF
-	once	TRBV5-8	12	TRBJ1-1	TGTGCCAGCAGCTTGGTGACGGTTGAAGCTTTCTTT	CASSLVTVEAFF
-	-	TRBV27	15	TRBJ1-5	TGTGCCAGCAGTCCGTGGACTTTCAGCAATCAGCCCCAGCATTTT	CASSPWTFSNQPQHF
-	once	TRBV2	13	TRBJ1-1	TGTGCCAGCAGTGAGGGGTATCCCACTGAAGCTTTCTTT	CASSEGYPTEAFF
-	-	TRBV27	15	TRBJ2-7	TGTGCCAGCAGCGATCCTCGTGACAGACCCTACGAGCAGTACTTC	CASSDPRDRPYEQYF
TRBD2	-	TRBV27	16	TRBJ2-7	TGTGCCAGCAGTGCCATCCTAGCGGGAGGGCCGTACGAGCAGTACTTC	CASSAILAGGPYEQYF
TRBD2	-	TRBV4-1	15	TRBJ2-1	TGCGCCAGCAGCCCCAGACTAGCGGGAGGGGATGAGCAGTTCTTC	CASSPRLAGGDEQFF
TRBD1	-	TRBV27	14	TRBJ2-7	TGTGCCAGCAGTCTAAGACAGGGGGCGAGCGAGCAGTACTTC	CASSLRQGASEQYF
TRBD2	-	TRBV9	16	TRBJ2-5	TGTGCCAGCAGCACAGCGTCAGGGAGGGAACAAGAGACCCAGTACTTC	CASSTASGREQETQYF
TRBD1	-	TRBV2	15	TRBJ1-2	TGTGCCAGCAGAGCGGGACAGAACCTGAACTATGGCTACACCTTC	CASRAGQNLNYGYTF
-	-	TRBV25-1	11	TRBJ2-7	TGTGCCAGCAGCGAGGGCTACGAGCAGTACTTC	CASSEGYEQYF
TRBD1	once	TRBV10-3	15	TRBJ2-1	TGTGCCATCAGTGAAGGACAGGTGGGGTACAATGAGCAGTTCTTC	CAISEGQVGYNEQFF
-	-	TRBV28	15	TRBJ1-2	TGTGCCAGCAGTCTAGGAATCCGACAGACCTATGGCTACACCTTC	CASSLGIRQTYGYTF
-	-	TRBV5-8	13	TRBJ2-7	TGTGCCAGCAGCTTGCCTGCTTCAAGCGAGCAGTACTTC	CASSLPASSEQYF
-	once	TRBV18	14	TRBJ2-7	TGTGCCAGCTCGCCGTGGGACAATCTCTACGAGCAGTACTTC	CASSPWDNLYEQYF
-	-	TRBV7-2	16	TRBJ2-2	TGTGCCAGCAGCTGGGTGGACCCCTTGGGACCCGGGGAGCTGTTTTTT	CASSWVDPLGPGELFF
-	-	TRBV11-2	15	TRBJ2-7	TGTGCCAGCAGCAAGTTCGCAGGGGCGTCCTACGAGCAGTACTTC	CASSKFAGASYEQYF
-	-	TRBV11-2	12	TRBJ2-7	TGTGCCAGCAGCTTAGATCCCAACGAGCAGTACTTC	CASSLDPNEQYF
-	-	TRBV10-3	13	TRBJ2-7	TGTGCCATCACCGAGGGTCGAGGCTACGAGCAGTACTTC	CAITEGRGYEQYF
-	-	TRBV28	15	TRBJ1-5	TGTGCCAGCAGTTCGCCGGGACCGGTTATTGAGTCCCAGCATTTT	CASSSPGPVIESQHF
-	-	TRBV27	16	TRBJ2-7	TGTGCCAGCGGCCGTTTGGGGGCGGGACAACCCTACGAGCAGTACTTC	CASGRLGAGQPYEQYF